Each of the 14 T cell receptor beta chains below was sequenced from the same sample in a study of blood T cell repertoires in COVID-19. Libraries were prepared by immunoSEQ multiplex PCR; TCRdb keeps only in-frame clonotypes and omits some of them. The data contain fewer than 250,000 clones, about 88% of them singletons. The source material was PBMCs or T cells enriched from blood (not recorded which). All receptors derive from a woman aged 40 to 50 in a cohort exposed to, infected with or recovered from COVID-19 (not recorded which).

The chain links TRBV2 to TRBJ1-5; 8 bases align to TRBD1. With V trimmed by 6 bases and J by 4 bases, 8 bases remained unmatched. CDR1 SNHLY and CDR2 FYNNEI come from the germline V gene. There are 15 residues in the CDR3. CDR3: CASSARTGQNQPQHF. For the CDR3, the DNA is TGTGCCAGCAGCGCCCGGACAGGGCAGAATCAGCCCCAGCATTTT.

The rearrangement uses TRBV2 and TRBJ2-5; TRBD1 agrees at 7 bases. V lost 5 bases and J lost 5; bases outside the gene matches: 14. Germline V lookup: CDR1 SNHLY, CDR2 FYNNEI. The CDR3 loop spans 16 amino acids. The CDR3 sequence is CASSPILQGNTETQYF. DNA for the CDR3: TGTGCCAGCAGTCCTATCTTACAGGGGAACACGGAGACCCAGTACTTC.

The chain links TRBV18 to TRBJ1-2; D is perhaps TRBD1 (5 bases). Trimming removed 4 bases at V and 8 bases at J, with 26 bases between. CDR3 size: 17 residues. CDR1 is KGHSH and CDR2 is LQKENI in the germline V gene. CDR3 amino acids: CASSRTAGPTFFDGYTF. The CDR3 nucleotides read TGTGCCAGCTCACGAACCGCGGGACCTACCTTTTTTGACGGCTACACCTTC.

The V and J genes are TRBV5-1 and TRBJ2-3; TRBD1 is a possible D gene (6 bases). The V end lost 7 bases, the J end lost 4 bases, and 19 bases lay between the germline ends. The CDR3 is made up of 15 amino acids. Germline V gives CDR1 SGHRS, CDR2 YFSETQ. In DNA, the CDR3 is TGCGCCAGCGGAATTACAGGGAATCGGGCAGATACGCAGTATTTT. It is translated as CASGITGNRADTQYF.

The V call is TRBV4-2, the J call TRBJ2-1; a weak D match, TRBD2 (6 bases). Deletions cut 4 bases from V and 2 bases from J, with 12 bases between. The CDR3 consists of 15 residues. Germline V lookup: CDR1 LGHNA, CDR2 YNFKEQ. For the CDR3, the DNA is TGTGCCAGCAGCCTAGGGGCGGGGACCTACAATGAGCAGTTCTTC. It specifies CASSLGAGTYNEQFF.

CDR3 in amino acids: CASSESGSLNTGELFF. The CDR3 coding sequence is TGCGCCAGCAGTGAGTCCGGGAGCCTGAACACCGGGGAGCTGTTTTTT. The chain uses TRBV10-2 and TRBJ2-2, with a tentative D call TRBD2 (6 bases). Germline assignment: CDR1 WSHSY and CDR2 SAAADI. With 0 bases removed from V and 1 base from J, the gap between germline ends came to 9 bases. This CDR3 contains 16 residues.

This sequence joins TRBV4-2 and TRBJ1-3, with 12 bases matching TRBD1. From germline, CDR1 is LGHNA and CDR2 YNFKEQ. The CDR3 has 17 amino acids. J was trimmed by 2 bases and V by 5 bases; bases with no gene match: 7. The CDR3 loop is CASSTSGTGGPGNTIYF. DNA of the CDR3: TGTGCCAGCAGCACGTCCGGGACAGGGGGCCCTGGAAACACCATATATTTT.

The rearrangement uses TRBV5-1 and TRBJ1-1; TRBD1 agrees at 8 bases. This CDR3 contains 14 residues. Trimming removed 3 bases from V and 0 bases from J; junction bases left unmatched: 1. Germline CDR1 SGHRS, CDR2 YFSETQ. CDR3 amino acids: CASSWTGLNTEAFF. The CDR3 DNA reads TGCGCCAGCAGCTGGACAGGGCTGAACACTGAAGCTTTCTTT. The entire variable domain, with the rest obtained from reference TRBV5-1 and TRBJ1-1, is as follows: KAGVTQTPRYLIKTRGQQVTLSCSPISGHRSVSWYQQTPGQGLQFLFEYFSETQRNKGNFPGRFSGRQFSNSRSEMNVSTLELGDSALYLCASSWTGLNTEAFFGQGTRLTVV.

J is TRBJ1-6 and V is TRBV7-9; a weak D match, TRBD1 (5 bases). The V end lost 0 bases, the J end lost 15 bases, and 12 bases lay between the germline ends. Per the germline V gene, CDR1 is SEHNR and CDR2 is FQNEAQ (reference sequence). The length of the CDR3 is 13 residues. CDR3 protein: CASSLADSRLLHF. As DNA, the CDR3 is TGTGCCAGCAGCTTAGCAGACAGCCGCCTCCTCCACTTT.

The rearrangement uses TRBV7-2 and TRBJ2-5, with 8 nucleotides matching TRBD2. Germline assignment: CDR1 SGHTA and CDR2 FQGNSA. The CDR3 consists of 14 residues. The ends lost 5 bases at V and 3 bases at J; junction bases unmatched: 5. CDR3 protein: CASSPGRAEETQYF. Written as DNA, the CDR3 is TGTGCCAGCAGCCCCGGGAGGGCCGAAGAGACCCAGTACTTC. Together with reference TRBV7-2 and TRBJ2-5, the CDR3 gives the full variable domain: GAGVSQSPSNKVTEKGKDVELRCDPISGHTALYWYRQSLGQGLEFLIYFQGNSAPDKSGLPSDRFSAERTGGSVSTLTIQRTQQEDSAVYLCASSPGRAEETQYFGPGTRLLVL.

This chain connects TRBV7-9 to TRBJ2-7, with D uncertain. Germline values: CDR1 SEHNR, CDR2 FQNEAQ (reference sequence). The CDR3 totals 12 residues. Deletions cut 3 bases from V and 1 base from J, with 4 bases between. DNA for the CDR3: TGTGCCAGCAGCTTTAGATCCTACGAGCAGTACTTC. Translation: CASSFRSYEQYF.

This clone was counted ten times or more. This chain uses TRBV7-9 with TRBJ1-2; tentatively, D is TRBD1 (5 bases). The V and J ends lost 9 bases and 4 bases respectively, with 12 bases between them. Germline V gene sequence: CDR1 SEHNR, CDR2 FQNEAQ (reference sequence). This CDR3 is built from 12 residues. DNA for the CDR3: TGTGCCAGTGGCGGGGGGACCTATGGCTACACCTTC. Protein sequence: CASGGGTYGYTF. Full variable domain (rest looked up from reference TRBV7-9 and TRBJ1-2): DTGVSQNPRHKITKRGQNVTFRCDPISEHNRLYWYRQTLGQGPEFLTYFQNEAQLEKSRLLSDRFSAERPKGSFSTLEIQRTEQGDSAMYLCASGGGTYGYTFGSGTRLTVV.

V and J are TRBV7-9 and TRBJ2-1, with D maybe TRBD1 (5 bases). Looked up from germline, CDR1 is SEHNR and CDR2 is FQNEAQ (reference sequence). The CDR3 length is 14 residues. V lost 1 base and J lost 8, with 12 bases in between. CDR3 DNA sequence: TGTGCCAGCAGCTTAGAGGACACTATCGATGAGCAGTTCTTC. Translated, it gives CASSLEDTIDEQFF.

CDR3 sequence (DNA): TGTGCCAGCAGCGCATTGTTAACAAGCGACTACAATGAGCAGTTCTTC. This gives the protein CASSALLTSDYNEQFF. The chain combines TRBV11-2 with TRBJ2-1; D is undetermined. Germline V gives CDR1 SGHAT, CDR2 FQNNGV. V lost 5 bases and J lost 3, with 17 bases in between. The CDR3 runs 16 residues.